A single sample is the source of the 21 T cell receptor beta chains below, sequenced in a study of identical twins. Via MiXCR, TCRdb re-called the 5' RACE reads, giving one row per CDR3 protein. The table lists about 570,000 distinct CDR3 sequences, approximately 9.6% of them singletons, with around 3% in the top ten. These data also featured in a second study, about yellow fever vaccine responses in identical twins.

Sequenced input: PBMCs. The receptors here all came from a woman aged 18-29 years in good health.

This clonotype showed up many times. The chain uses TRBV6-5 and TRBJ1-5; a weak D match, TRBD1 (5 bases). V lost 0 bases to trimming and J lost 5 bases, with 5 bases between them. CDR1 MNHEY and CDR2 SVGAGI come from the germline V gene. This CDR3 spans 13 amino acids. The CDR3 DNA follows: TGTGCCAGCAGTTACTCGACAGATCAGCCCCAGCATTTT. This encodes CASSYSTDQPQHF.

This clonotype has ten or more counts. The rearrangement links TRBV15 to TRBJ2-3; D assignment may be TRBD1 or TRBD2 (6 bases each). With 5 bases removed from V and 2 bases from J, the gap between germline ends came to 17 bases. CDR1 is LNHNV, CDR2 YYDKDF, per germline (reference sequence). The CDR3 contains 16 residues. This chain's CDR3 is CATSGPRGAATDTQYF. The CDR3, as DNA: TGTGCCACCAGCGGCCCAAGGGGGGCGGCCACAGATACGCAGTATTTT.

This clonotype came up many times. This chain uses TRBV6-1 with TRBJ1-3, with 9 nucleotides matching TRBD1. V trimming: 9 bases; J trimming: 4 bases; junction bases outside the gene matches: 7. The length of the CDR3 is 14 residues. Germline assignment: CDR1 MNHNS and CDR2 SASEGT. The CDR3 DNA reads as TGTGCCAGTTGGGACAGGGTAGCAGGAAACACCATATATTTT. Amino acid sequence: CASWDRVAGNTIYF.

The chain couples TRBV5-1 to TRBJ1-1; D is perhaps TRBD1 (5 bases). Germline assignment: CDR1 SGHRS and CDR2 YFSETQ. The CDR3 loop spans 16 amino acids. Trimming removed 3 bases from V and 1 base from J, with 16 bases in between. This CDR3 reads CASSSGPGGENTEAFF. DNA for the CDR3: TGCGCCAGCAGCTCGGGACCCGGGGGAGAGAACACTGAAGCTTTCTTT.

A few counts support this clonotype. The V call is TRBV12-3 or TRBV12-4, the J call TRBJ2-2; no clear D. The CDR3 covers 11 residues. V was clipped by 10 bases and J by 4 bases, with 7 bases between them. The CDR3 spells CANWFTGELFF. DNA for the CDR3: TGTGCCAACTGGTTCACCGGGGAGCTGTTTTTT.

There are a few counts of this clonotype. The J gene is TRBJ2-5, the V gene TRBV20-1; TRBD1 aligns across 12 bases. The length of the CDR3 is 15 residues. Germline V CDR1 and CDR2: DFQATT, SNEGSKA (reference sequence). The trim removed 7 bases at V and 5 bases at J, leaving 11 bases unmatched. The CDR3 nucleotides read TGCAGTGTCAGATCCGGGACAGGGGGCTGGGAGACCCAGTACTTC. Its protein is CSVRSGTGGWETQYF.

This clonotype was found many times. The gene calls are TRBV7-2 and TRBJ2-1, with D possibly being TRBD2 (5 bases). Germline V lookup: CDR1 SGHTA, CDR2 FQGNSA. V lost 5 bases, J lost 7 bases, and 15 bases lay in between. There are 14 residues in the CDR3. The CDR3, as DNA: TGTGCCAGCAGCCTAGAGGGCGGGTGGAATGAGCAGTTCTTC. It yields the protein CASSLEGGWNEQFF.

Many counts were recorded for this clonotype. V is TRBV4-3 and J is TRBJ2-3, with 7 bases fitting TRBD2. V lost 4 bases, J lost 6 bases, and 19 bases stayed unmatched. Germline assignment: CDR1 LGHNA and CDR2 YSLEER. CDR3 length: 18 amino acids. CDR3 residues: CASSRGGTTHRTVDTQYF. In nucleotides, the CDR3 is TGCGCCAGCAGCCGGGGGGGGACTACCCATAGAACCGTGGATACGCAGTATTTT.

At least ten counts were recorded for this clonotype. This chain connects TRBV10-3 to TRBJ2-7; 12 nucleotides match TRBD2. This CDR3 spans 18 amino acids. Germline CDR1 is ENHRY and CDR2 is SYGVKD. After removal of 3 bases from V and 6 bases from J, the junction contained 15 bases not matched to a gene. CDR3 nucleotides: TGTGCCATCAGTGACCAAAACAGACTAGCGGGAGCCGAAGGCGAGCAGTACTTC. Amino acid sequence: CAISDQNRLAGAEGEQYF.

This clonotype was seen ten or more times. The chain employs TRBV10-3 and TRBJ2-1; the match to TRBD2 covers 13 bases. This CDR3 has 18 residues. The V segment lost 3 bases and the J segment 2 bases; nucleotides outside the gene matches: 7. Germline loops: CDR1 ENHRY, CDR2 SYGVKD. Here the CDR3 DNA reads TGTGCCATCAGTGACTCGGCCGGGACTAGCGGGACCTACAATGAGCAGTTCTTC. It yields the protein CAISDSAGTSGTYNEQFF.

This sequence joins TRBV12-3 or TRBV12-4 and TRBJ2-5; 8 bases align to TRBD2. The CDR3 spans 15 residues. After removal of 2 bases from V and 1 base from J, the junction contained 3 bases not matched to a gene. CDR3 protein: CASSLSGGSQETQYF. DNA of the CDR3: TGTGCCAGCAGTTTAAGCGGGGGCTCCCAAGAGACCCAGTACTTC.

This clonotype appeared a few times. The CDR3: CASSSGQFEAFF. CDR3 nucleotide sequence: TGTGCCAGCAGTTCTGGACAGTTTGAAGCTTTCTTT. The genes are TRBV28 and TRBJ1-1, with a tentative D call TRBD1 (6 bases). Per the germline V gene, CDR1 is MDHEN and CDR2 is SYDVKM. The CDR3 sequence is 12 residues long. V lost 4 bases and J lost 7, with 10 bases in between.

This clonotype was observed a handful of times. The V gene is TRBV3-1, the J gene TRBJ2-1; tentatively, D is TRBD1 or TRBD2 (5 bases each). This CDR3 is built from 18 residues. V lost 0 bases and J 1 base, leaving 16 bases between the germline ends. The germline V gene has CDR1 LGHDT and CDR2 YNNKEL (reference sequence). CDR3 nucleotide sequence: TGTGCCAGCAGCCAAGAACCCCTCTTCTGGGGGTCCTACAATGAGCAGTTCTTC. It codes for CASSQEPLFWGSYNEQFF.

The sample holds many counts of this clonotype. The chain joins TRBV6-5 to TRBJ1-6; no clear D gene. There are 12 residues in the CDR3. The V and J ends lost 11 bases and 7 bases respectively, with 12 bases between them. The germline V gene encodes CDR1 MNHEY and CDR2 SVGAGI. CDR3 loop: CASSRGNSPLHF. The CDR3 coding sequence is TGTGCCTCCTCTCGAGGGAATTCACCCCTCCACTTT.

There are a few counts of this clonotype. The V gene is TRBV7-9, the J gene TRBJ1-4; D is undetermined. Trimming stripped 2 bases from V and 5 bases from J, with 6 bases between. The CDR3 runs to 13 residues. Germline V gene lookup returns CDR1 SEHNR and CDR2 FQNEAQ (reference sequence). The CDR3 is CASSLQANEKLFF. CDR3 DNA sequence: TGTGCCAGCAGCTTACAGGCGAATGAAAAACTGTTTTTT. Supplemented by reference TRBV7-9 and TRBJ1-4, the full variable domain reads DTGVSQNPRHKITKRGQNVTFRCDPISEHNRLYWYRQTLGQGPEFLTYFQNEAQLEKSRLLSDRFSAERPKGSFSTLEIQRTEQGDSAMYLCASSLQANEKLFFGSGTQLSVL.

V is TRBV20-1 and J is TRBJ2-7; TRBD1 aligns across 8 bases. The CDR3 has 13 amino acids. The V gene end was trimmed by 3 bases and the J gene end by 2 bases; junction bases not matched to a gene: 3. CDR1 is DFQATT, CDR2 SNEGSKA, per germline (reference sequence). CDR3 protein: CSARDRETYEQYF. DNA for the CDR3: TGCAGTGCTAGGGACAGGGAAACCTACGAGCAGTACTTC.

This clonotype has a count of ten or more. The V and J genes are TRBV5-1 and TRBJ2-7, with 8 bases fitting TRBD1. CDR3 length: 13 amino acids. Germline assignment: CDR1 SGHRS and CDR2 YFSETQ. The junction had 7 bases not matched to a gene; V was cut back by 5 bases and J by 6 bases. The CDR3 sequence: CASSKQGDSEQYF. CDR3 in DNA: TGCGCCAGCAGTAAACAGGGGGATAGCGAGCAGTACTTC.

This clonotype was counted a few times. CDR3 region: CAIIGGGSYNEQFF. The CDR3 DNA reads as TGTGCCATCATTGGCGGGGGCTCCTACAATGAGCAGTTCTTC. The V and J genes are TRBV10-3 and TRBJ2-1, with 7 bases identical to TRBD2. With 7 bases clipped from V and 0 bases from J, the junction kept 3 bases outside the gene matches. The CDR3 covers 14 residues. Germline CDR1 ENHRY, CDR2 SYGVKD.

This chain joins TRBV28 and TRBJ2-1; weak D call: TRBD1 (8 bases). Germline V gene lookup returns CDR1 MDHEN and CDR2 SYDVKM. Deletions cut 6 bases from V and 9 bases from J, with 24 bases between. This CDR3 has 16 amino acids. Written as DNA, the CDR3 is TGTGCCAGCAGGGACAGGGCCGGACTAGGAATCAGTGAGCAGTTCTTC. The encoded protein is CASRDRAGLGISEQFF.

The table lists this clonotype with many counts. The rearrangement uses TRBV6-1 and TRBJ2-7; D gene uncertain. This CDR3 has 12 amino acids. CDR1 MNHNS and CDR2 SASEGT come from the germline V gene. V dropped 7 bases and J dropped 2 bases, with 9 bases sitting between them. CDR3 sequence reads: CASMKQAYEQYF. In nucleotides, the CDR3 is TGTGCCAGCATGAAGCAGGCCTACGAGCAGTACTTC.

In this sample, this clonotype turned up many times. The chain is built from TRBV4-1 and TRBJ2-1; D is possibly TRBD1 or TRBD2 (7 bases each). Germline V CDR1 and CDR2: MGHRA, YSYEKL. The length of the CDR3 is 16 residues. V was pared by 4 bases and J by 6 bases, with 19 bases between. CDR3 residues: CASSPQGRGGSNEQFF. The CDR3 DNA reads TGCGCCAGCAGCCCCCAGGGCAGGGGGGGGAGCAATGAGCAGTTCTTC.